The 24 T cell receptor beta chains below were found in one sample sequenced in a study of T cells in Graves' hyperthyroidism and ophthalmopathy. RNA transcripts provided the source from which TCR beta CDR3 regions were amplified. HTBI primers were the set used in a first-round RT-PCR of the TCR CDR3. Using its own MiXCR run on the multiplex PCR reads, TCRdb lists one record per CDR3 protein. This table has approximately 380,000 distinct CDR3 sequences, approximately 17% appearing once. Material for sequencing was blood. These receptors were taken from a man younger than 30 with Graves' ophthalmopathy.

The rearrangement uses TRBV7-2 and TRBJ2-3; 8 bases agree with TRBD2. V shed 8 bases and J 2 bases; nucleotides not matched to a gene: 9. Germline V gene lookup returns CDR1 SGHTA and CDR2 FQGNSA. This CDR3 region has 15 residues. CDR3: CASGLAPLNTDTQYF. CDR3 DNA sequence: TGTGCCAGCGGACTAGCCCCTCTAAACACAGATACGCAGTATTTT.

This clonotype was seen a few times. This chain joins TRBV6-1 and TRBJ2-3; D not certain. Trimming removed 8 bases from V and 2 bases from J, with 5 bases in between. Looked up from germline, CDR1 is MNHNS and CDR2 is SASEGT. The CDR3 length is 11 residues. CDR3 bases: TGTGCCAGCCACACCACAGATACGCAGTATTTT. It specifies CASHTTDTQYF.

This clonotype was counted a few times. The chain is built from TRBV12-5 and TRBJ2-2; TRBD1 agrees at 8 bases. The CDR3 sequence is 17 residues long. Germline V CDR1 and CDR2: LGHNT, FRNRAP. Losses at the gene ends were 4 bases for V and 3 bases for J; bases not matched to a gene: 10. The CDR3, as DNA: TGTGCTAGTGGTTCCAACGCTGACAGGGGACACACCGGGGAGCTGTTTTTT. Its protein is CASGSNADRGHTGELFF.

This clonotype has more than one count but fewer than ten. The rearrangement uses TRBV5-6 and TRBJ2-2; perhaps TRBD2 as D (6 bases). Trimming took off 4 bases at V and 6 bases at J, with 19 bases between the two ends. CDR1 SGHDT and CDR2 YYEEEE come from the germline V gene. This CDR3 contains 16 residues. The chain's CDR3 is CASSPYTFREAGELFF. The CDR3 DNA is TGTGCCAGCAGCCCGTACACCTTCAGGGAGGCCGGGGAGCTGTTTTTT.

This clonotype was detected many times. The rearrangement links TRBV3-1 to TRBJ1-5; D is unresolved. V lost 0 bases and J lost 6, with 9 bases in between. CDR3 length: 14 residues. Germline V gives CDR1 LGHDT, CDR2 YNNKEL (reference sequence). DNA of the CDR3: TGTGCCAGCAGCCAAGATCAGGCTGTTCAGCCCCAGCATTTT. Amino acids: CASSQDQAVQPQHF.

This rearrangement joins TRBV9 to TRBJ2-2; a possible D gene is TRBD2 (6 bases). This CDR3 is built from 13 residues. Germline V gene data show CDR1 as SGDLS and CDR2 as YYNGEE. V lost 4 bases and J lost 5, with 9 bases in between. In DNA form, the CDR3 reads TGTGCCAGCAGCCCTAGCGTTACCGGGGAGCTGTTTTTT. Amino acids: CASSPSVTGELFF.

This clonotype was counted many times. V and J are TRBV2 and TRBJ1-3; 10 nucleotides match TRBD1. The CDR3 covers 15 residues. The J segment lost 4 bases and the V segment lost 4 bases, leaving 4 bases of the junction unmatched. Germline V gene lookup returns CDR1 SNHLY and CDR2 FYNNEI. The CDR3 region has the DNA TGTGCCAGCAGTGGGGGACAGGGGCCCGGAAACACCATATATTTT. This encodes CASSGGQGPGNTIYF.

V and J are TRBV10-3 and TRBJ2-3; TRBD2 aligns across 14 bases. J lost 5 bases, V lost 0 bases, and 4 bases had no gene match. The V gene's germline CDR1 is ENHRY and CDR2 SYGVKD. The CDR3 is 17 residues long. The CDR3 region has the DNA TGTGCCATCAGTGAGTCAATAGGACTAGCGGGGGGAGATACGCAGTATTTT. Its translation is CAISESIGLAGGDTQYF.

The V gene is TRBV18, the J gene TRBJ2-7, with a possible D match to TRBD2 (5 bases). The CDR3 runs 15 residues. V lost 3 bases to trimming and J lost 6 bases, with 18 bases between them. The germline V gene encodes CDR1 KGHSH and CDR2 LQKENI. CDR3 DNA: TGTGCCAGCTCACCCATGGAGGAATACTCTAGCGAGCAGTACTTC. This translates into CASSPMEEYSSEQYF. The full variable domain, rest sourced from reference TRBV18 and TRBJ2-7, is NAGVMQNPRHLVRRRGQEARLRCSPMKGHSHVYWYRQLPEEGLKFMVYLQKENIIDESGMPKERFSAEFPKEGPSILRIQQVVRGDSAAYFCASSPMEEYSSEQYFGPGTRLTVT.

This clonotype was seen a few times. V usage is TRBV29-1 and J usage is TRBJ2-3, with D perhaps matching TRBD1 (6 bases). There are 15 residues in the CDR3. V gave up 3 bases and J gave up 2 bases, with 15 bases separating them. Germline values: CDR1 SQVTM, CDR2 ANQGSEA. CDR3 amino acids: CSVEVVGGATDTQYF. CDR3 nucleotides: TGCAGCGTTGAGGTTGTAGGGGGAGCCACAGATACGCAGTATTTT.

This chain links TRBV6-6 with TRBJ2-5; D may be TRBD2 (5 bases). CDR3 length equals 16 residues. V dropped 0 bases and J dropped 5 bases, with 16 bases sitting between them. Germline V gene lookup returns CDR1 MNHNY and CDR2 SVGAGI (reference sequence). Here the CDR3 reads CASSYSYIGPGETQYF. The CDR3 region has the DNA TGTGCCAGCAGTTACTCCTACATTGGGCCGGGGGAGACCCAGTACTTC.

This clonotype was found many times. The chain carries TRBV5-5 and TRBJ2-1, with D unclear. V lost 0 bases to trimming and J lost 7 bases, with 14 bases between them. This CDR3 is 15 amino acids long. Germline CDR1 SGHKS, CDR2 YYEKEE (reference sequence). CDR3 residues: CASSLEARAKNEQFF. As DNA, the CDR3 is TGTGCCAGCAGCTTGGAGGCTAGGGCTAAGAATGAGCAGTTCTTC.

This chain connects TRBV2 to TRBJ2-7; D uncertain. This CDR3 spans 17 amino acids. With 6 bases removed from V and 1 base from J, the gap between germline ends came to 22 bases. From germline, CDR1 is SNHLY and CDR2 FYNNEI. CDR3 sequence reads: CASSNDPVLSGSYEQYF. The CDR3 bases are TGTGCCAGCAGCAACGATCCGGTCCTTTCTGGGTCCTACGAGCAGTACTTC.

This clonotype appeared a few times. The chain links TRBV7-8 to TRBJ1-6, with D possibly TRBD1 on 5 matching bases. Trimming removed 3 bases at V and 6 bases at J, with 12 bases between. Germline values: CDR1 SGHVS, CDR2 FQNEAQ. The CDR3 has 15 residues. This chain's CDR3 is CASSFPTGSNSPLHF. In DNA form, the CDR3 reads TGTGCCAGCAGCTTTCCCACAGGCTCTAATTCACCCCTCCACTTT.

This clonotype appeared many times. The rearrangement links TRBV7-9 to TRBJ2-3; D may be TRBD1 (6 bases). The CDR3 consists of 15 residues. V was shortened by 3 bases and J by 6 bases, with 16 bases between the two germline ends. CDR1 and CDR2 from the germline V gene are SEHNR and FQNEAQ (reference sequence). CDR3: CASSFRDNAFDTQYF. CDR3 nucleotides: TGTGCCAGCAGCTTCCGGGACAACGCGTTTGATACGCAGTATTTT.

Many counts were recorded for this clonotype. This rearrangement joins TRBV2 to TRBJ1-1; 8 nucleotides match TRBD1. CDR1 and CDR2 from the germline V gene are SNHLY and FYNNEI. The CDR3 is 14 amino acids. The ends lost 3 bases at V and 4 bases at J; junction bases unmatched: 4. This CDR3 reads CASSDRGLGTEAFF. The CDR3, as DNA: TGTGCCAGCAGTGACAGGGGGCTTGGCACTGAAGCTTTCTTT.

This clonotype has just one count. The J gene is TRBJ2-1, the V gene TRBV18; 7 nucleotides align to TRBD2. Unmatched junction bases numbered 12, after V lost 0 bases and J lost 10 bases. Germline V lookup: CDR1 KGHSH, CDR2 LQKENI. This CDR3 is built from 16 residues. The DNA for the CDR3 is TGTGCCAGCTCACCACCCGAGGGAGGGTCCCTTCGGGAGCAGTTCTTC. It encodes CASSPPEGGSLREQFF.

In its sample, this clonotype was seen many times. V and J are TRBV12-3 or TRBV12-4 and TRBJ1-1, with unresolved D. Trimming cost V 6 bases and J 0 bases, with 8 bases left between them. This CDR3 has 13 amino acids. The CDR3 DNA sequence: TGTGCCAGCAGACCAATCATGAACACTGAAGCTTTCTTT. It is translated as CASRPIMNTEAFF.

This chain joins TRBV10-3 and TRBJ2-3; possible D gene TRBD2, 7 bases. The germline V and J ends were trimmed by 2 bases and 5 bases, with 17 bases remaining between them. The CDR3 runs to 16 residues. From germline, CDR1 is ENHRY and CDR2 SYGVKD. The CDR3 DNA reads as TGTGCCATCAGTGAGAGAAGGGGGGGGCGGGAAGATACGCAGTATTTT. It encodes CAISERRGGREDTQYF.

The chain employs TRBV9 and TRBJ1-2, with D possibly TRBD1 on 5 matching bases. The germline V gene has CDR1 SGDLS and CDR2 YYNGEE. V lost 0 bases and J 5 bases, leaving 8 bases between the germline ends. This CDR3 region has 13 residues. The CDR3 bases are TGTGCCAGCAGCGTAGAAGGGGAGTATGGCTACACCTTC. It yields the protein CASSVEGEYGYTF.

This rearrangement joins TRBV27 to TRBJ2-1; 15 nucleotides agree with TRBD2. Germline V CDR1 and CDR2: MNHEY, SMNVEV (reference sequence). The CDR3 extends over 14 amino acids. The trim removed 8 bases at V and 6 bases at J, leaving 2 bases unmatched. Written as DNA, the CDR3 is TGTGCCAGCGGACTAGCGGGGGGGATCAATGAGCAGTTCTTC. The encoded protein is CASGLAGGINEQFF.

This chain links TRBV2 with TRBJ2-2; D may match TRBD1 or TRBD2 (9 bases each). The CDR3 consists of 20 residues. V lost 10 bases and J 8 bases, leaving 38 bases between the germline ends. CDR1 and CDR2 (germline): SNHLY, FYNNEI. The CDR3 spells CATEHRDRVISRGGAGELFF. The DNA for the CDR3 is TGTGCCACAGAACACCGGGACAGGGTCATTTCGCGGGGGGGAGCGGGGGAGCTGTTTTTT.

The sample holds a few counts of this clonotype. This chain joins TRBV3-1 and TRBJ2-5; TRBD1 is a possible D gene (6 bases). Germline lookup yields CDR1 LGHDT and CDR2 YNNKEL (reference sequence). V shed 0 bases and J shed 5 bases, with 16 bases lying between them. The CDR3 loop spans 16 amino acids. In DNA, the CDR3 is TGTGCCAGCAGCCAAGATTCTACTACCCAGGGGGAGACCCAGTACTTC. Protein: CASSQDSTTQGETQYF.

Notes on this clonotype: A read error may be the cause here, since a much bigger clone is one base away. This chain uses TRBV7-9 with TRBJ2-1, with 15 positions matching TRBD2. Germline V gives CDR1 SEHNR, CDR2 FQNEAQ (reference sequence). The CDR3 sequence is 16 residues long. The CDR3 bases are TGTGCCGGCAGCTTCGGGACTAGCGGGGGGCGGGGTGAGCAGTTCTTC. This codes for CAGSFGTSGGRGEQFF. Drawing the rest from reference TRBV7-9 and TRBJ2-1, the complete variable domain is DTGVSQNPRHKITKRGQNVTFRCDPISEHNRLYWYRQTLGQGPEFLTYFQNEAQLEKSRLLSDRFSAERPKGSFSTLEIQRTEQGDSAMYLCAGSFGTSGGRGEQFFGPGTRLTVL.